This TCR beta chain is from a study of blood T cell repertoires in COVID-19. The germline gives CDR1 MGHRA, CDR2 YSYEKL. The V gene lost 0 bases and the J gene lost 10 bases, with 16 bases spanning the gap. The CDR3 sequence is 16 residues long. TCRdb keeps only in-frame clones here, not all; method: immunoSEQ multiplex PCR. The sample lists 200,000 to 300,000 clones, roughly 91% seen once, with over 0.65% in the top ten. The sequencing input was peripheral blood. This TCR was sampled from a man under 40 with COVID-19, enrolled during active disease. The chain has TRBV4-1 and TRBJ1-6, with D possibly matching TRBD1 (6 bases). This CDR3 reads CASSQEGGRLRSPLHF. The CDR3 DNA reads TGCGCCAGCAGCCAAGAGGGGGGGCGATTGAGATCACCCCTCCACTTT.